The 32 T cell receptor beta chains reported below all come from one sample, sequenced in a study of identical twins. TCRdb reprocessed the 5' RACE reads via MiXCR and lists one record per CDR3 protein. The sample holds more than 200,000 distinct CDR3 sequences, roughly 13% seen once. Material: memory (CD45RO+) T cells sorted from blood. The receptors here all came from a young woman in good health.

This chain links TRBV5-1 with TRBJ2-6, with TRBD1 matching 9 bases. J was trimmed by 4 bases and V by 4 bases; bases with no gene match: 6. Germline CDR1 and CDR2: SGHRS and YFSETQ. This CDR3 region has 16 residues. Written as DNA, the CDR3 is TGCGCCAGCAGCCATGGACAGGGGACCGGGGCCAACGTCCTGACTTTC. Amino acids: CASSHGQGTGANVLTF.

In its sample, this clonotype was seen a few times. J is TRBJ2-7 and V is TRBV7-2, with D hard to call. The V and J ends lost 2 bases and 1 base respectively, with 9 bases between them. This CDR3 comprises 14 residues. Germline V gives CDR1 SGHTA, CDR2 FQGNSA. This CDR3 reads CASSLMLLSYEQYF. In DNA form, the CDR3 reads TGTGCCAGCAGCTTAATGCTCTTATCCTACGAGCAGTACTTC.

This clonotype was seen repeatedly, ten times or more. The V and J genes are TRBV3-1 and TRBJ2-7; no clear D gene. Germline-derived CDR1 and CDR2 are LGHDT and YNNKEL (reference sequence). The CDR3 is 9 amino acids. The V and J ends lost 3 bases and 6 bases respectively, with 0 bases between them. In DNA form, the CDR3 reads TGTGCCAGCAGCCACGAGCAGTACTTC. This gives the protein CASSHEQYF.

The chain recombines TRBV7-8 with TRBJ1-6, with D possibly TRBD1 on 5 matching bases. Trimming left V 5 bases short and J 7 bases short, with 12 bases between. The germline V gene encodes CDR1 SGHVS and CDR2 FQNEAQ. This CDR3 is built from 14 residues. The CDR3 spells CASSPGLGNSPLHF. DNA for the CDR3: TGTGCCAGCAGCCCGGGACTTGGGAATTCACCCCTCCACTTT.

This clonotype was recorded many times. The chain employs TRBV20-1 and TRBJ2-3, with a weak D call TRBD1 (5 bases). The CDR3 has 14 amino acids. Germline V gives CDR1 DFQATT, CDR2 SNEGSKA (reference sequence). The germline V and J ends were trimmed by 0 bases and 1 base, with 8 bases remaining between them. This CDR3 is CSARDPQGTDTQYF. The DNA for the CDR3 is TGCAGTGCTAGAGATCCACAGGGCACAGATACGCAGTATTTT.

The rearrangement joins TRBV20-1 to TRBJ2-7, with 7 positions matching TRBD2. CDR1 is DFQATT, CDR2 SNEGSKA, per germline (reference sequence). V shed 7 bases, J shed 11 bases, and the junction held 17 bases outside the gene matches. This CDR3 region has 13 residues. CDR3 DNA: TGCAGTGTCCCAAACCTAGCGGCCGCCTCGGAGTACTTC. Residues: CSVPNLAAASEYF.

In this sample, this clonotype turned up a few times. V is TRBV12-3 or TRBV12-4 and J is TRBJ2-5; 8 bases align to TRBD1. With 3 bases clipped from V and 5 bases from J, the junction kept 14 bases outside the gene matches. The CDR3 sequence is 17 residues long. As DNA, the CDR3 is TGTGCCAGCAGTTTGGGCAGGGGGCCACCATCTCAGGAGACCCAGTACTTC. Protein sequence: CASSLGRGPPSQETQYF.

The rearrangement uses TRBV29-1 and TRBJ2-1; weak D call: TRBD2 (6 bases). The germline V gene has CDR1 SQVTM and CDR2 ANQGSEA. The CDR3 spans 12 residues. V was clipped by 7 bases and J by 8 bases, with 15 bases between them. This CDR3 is CSARLVVHEQFF. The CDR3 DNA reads TGCAGCGCTCGACTAGTGGTCCATGAGCAGTTCTTC.

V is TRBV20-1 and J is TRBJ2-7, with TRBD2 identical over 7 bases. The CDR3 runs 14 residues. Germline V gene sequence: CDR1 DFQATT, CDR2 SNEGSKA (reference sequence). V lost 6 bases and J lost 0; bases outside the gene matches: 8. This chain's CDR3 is CSARLAASSYEQYF. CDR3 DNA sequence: TGCAGTGCGCGACTAGCTGCTAGCTCCTACGAGCAGTACTTC.

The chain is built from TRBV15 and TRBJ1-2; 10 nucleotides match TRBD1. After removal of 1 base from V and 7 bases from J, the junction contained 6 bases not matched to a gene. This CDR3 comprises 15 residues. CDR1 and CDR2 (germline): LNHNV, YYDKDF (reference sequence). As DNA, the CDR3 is TGTGCCACCAGCAGAGGGGGGACAGGGGCTTCTGGCTACACCTTC. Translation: CATSRGGTGASGYTF.

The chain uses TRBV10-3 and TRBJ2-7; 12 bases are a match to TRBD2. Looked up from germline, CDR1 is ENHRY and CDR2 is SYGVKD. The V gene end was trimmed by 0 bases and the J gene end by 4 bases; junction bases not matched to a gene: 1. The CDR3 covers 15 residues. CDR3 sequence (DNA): TGTGCCATCAGTGAGTCGACTAGCGGGAGTTACGAGCAGTACTTC. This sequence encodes CAISESTSGSYEQYF.

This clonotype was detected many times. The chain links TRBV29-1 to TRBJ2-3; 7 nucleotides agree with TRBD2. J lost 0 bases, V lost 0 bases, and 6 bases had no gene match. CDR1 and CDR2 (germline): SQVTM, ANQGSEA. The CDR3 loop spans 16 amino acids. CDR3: CSVEDRLASSTDTQYF. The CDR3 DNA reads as TGCAGCGTTGAAGATCGACTAGCCTCCAGCACAGATACGCAGTATTTT.

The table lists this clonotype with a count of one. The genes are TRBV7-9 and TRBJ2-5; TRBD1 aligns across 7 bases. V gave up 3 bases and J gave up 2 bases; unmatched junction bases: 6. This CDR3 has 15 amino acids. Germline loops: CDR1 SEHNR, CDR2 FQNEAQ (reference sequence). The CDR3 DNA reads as TGTGCCAGCAGCTTTGCCGGGACAGAACAAGAGACCCAGTACTTC. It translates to CASSFAGTEQETQYF.

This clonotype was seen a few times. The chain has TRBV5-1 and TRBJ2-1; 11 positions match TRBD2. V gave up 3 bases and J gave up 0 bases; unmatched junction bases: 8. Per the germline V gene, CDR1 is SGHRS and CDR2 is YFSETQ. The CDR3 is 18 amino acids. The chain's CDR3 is CASSSGLAGGSSYNEQFF. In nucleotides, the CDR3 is TGCGCCAGCAGCTCGGGCCTAGCGGGAGGTAGCTCCTACAATGAGCAGTTCTTC. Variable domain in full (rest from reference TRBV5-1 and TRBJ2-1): KAGVTQTPRYLIKTRGQQVTLSCSPISGHRSVSWYQQTPGQGLQFLFEYFSETQRNKGNFPGRFSGRQFSNSRSEMNVSTLELGDSALYLCASSSGLAGGSSYNEQFFGPGTRLTVL.

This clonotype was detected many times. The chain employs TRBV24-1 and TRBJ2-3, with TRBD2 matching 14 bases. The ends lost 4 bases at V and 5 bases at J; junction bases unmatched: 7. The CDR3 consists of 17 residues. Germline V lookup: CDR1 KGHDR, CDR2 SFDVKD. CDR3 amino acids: CATSDPGLAGEGDTQYF. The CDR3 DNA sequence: TGTGCCACCAGTGACCCGGGACTAGCGGGAGAAGGAGATACGCAGTATTTT.

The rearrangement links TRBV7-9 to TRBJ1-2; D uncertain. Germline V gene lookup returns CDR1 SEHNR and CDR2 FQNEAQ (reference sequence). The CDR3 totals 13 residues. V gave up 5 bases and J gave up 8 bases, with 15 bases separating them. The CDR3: CASSLGPTNGYTF. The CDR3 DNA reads TGTGCCAGCAGCCTTGGACCTACCAACGGCTACACCTTC.

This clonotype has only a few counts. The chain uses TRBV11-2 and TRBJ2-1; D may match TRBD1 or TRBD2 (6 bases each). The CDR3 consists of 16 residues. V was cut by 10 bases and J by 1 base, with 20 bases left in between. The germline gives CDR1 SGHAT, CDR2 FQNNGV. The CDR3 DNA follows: TGTGCCACTAAGCTCGGGGGCCCTGGTTCCTACAATGAGCAGTTCTTC. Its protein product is CATKLGGPGSYNEQFF.

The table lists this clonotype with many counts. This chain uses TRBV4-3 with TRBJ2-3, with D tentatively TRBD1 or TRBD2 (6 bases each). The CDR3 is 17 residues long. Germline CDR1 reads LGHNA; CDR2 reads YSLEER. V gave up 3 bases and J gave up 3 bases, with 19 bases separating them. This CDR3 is CASSQDYRVRETDTQYF. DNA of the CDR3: TGCGCCAGCAGCCAGGACTACAGGGTGCGGGAAACAGATACGCAGTATTTT.

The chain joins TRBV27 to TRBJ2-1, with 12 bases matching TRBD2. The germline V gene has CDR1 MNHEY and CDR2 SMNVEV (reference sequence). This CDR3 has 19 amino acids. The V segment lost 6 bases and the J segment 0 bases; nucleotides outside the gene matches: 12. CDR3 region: CASSSIGLAGLSSYNEQFF. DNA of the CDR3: TGTGCCAGCAGCTCCATCGGACTAGCGGGACTAAGCTCCTACAATGAGCAGTTCTTC.

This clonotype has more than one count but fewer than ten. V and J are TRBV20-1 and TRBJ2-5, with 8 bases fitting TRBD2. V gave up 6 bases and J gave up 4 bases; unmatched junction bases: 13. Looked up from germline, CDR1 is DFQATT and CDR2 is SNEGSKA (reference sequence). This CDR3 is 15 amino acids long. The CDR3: CSAVRRDSGTETQYF. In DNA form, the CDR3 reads TGCAGTGCCGTAAGACGGGATAGCGGGACAGAGACCCAGTACTTC.

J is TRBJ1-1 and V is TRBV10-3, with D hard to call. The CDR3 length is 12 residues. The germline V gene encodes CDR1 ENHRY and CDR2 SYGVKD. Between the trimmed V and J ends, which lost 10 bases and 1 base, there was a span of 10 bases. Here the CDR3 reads CATRTGNTEAFF. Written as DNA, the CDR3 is TGTGCCACGCGGACGGGGAACACTGAAGCTTTCTTT.

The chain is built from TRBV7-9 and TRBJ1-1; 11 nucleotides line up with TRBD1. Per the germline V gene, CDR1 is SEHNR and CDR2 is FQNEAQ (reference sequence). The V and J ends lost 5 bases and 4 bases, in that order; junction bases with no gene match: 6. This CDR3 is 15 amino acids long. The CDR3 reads CASSRDRGDFTEAFF. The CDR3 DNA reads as TGTGCCAGCAGCCGGGACAGGGGGGACTTCACTGAAGCTTTCTTT.

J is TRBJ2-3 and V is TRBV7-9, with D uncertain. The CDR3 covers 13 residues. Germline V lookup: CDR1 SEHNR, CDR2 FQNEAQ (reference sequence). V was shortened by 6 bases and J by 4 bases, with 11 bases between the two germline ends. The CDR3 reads CASSSSLPDTQYF. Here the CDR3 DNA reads TGTGCCAGCAGTTCCTCTCTTCCAGATACGCAGTATTTT. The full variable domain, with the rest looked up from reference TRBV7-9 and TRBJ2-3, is DTGVSQNPRHKITKRGQNVTFRCDPISEHNRLYWYRQTLGQGPEFLTYFQNEAQLEKSRLLSDRFSAERPKGSFSTLEIQRTEQGDSAMYLCASSSSLPDTQYFGPGTRLTVL.

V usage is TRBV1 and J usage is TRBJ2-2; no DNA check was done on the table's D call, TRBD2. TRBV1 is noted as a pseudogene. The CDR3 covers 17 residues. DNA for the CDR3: TGCACCAGCAGCCAGGCCCGACTAGCGGGGAACACCGGGGAGCTGTTTTTT. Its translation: CTSSQARLAGNTGELFF.

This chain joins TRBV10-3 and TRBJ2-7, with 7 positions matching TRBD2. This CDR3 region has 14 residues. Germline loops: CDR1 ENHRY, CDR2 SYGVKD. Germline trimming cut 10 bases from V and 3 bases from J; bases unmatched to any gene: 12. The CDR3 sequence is CATGPGGTVYEQYF. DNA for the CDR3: TGTGCCACAGGCCCCGGGGGGACCGTCTACGAGCAGTACTTC.

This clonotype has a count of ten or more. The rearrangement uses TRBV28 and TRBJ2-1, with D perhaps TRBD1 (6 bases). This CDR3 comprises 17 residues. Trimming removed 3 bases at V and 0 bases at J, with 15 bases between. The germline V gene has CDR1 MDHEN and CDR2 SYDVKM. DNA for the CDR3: TGTGCCAGCAGTTTGGGCCTTACAGGGCCCTCCTACAATGAGCAGTTCTTC. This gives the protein CASSLGLTGPSYNEQFF.

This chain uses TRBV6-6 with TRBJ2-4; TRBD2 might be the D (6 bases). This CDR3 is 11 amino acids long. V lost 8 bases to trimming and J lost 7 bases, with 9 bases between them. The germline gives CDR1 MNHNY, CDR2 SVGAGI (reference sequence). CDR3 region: CASGAGNIQYF. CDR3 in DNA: TGTGCCAGCGGGGCGGGGAACATTCAGTACTTC.

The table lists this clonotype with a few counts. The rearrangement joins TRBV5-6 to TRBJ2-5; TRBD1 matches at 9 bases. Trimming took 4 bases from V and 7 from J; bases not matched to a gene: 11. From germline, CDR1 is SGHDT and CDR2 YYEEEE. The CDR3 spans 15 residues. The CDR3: CASSGRDRAIRTQYF. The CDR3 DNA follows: TGTGCCAGCAGCGGCCGGGACAGGGCTATTCGGACCCAGTACTTC.

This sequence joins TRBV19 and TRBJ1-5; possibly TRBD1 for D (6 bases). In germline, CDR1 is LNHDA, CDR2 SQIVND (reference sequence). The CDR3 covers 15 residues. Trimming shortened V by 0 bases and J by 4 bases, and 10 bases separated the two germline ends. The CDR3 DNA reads TGTGCCAGTAGTATAGAGACCACAGGGAATCAGCCCCAGCATTTT. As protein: CASSIETTGNQPQHF.

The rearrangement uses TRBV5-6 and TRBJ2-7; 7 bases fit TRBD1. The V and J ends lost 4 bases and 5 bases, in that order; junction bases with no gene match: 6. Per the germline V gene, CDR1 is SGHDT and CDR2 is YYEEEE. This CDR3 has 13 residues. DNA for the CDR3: TGTGCCAGCAGCCTGTGGGGACAGAACGAGCAGTACTTC. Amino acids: CASSLWGQNEQYF.

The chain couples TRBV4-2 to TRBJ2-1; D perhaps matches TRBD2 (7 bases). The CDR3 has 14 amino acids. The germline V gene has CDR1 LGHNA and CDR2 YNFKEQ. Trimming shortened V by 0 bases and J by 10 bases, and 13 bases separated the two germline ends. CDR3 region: CASSQDRGGREQFF. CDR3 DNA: TGTGCCAGCAGCCAAGATCGCGGGGGCAGGGAGCAGTTCTTC.

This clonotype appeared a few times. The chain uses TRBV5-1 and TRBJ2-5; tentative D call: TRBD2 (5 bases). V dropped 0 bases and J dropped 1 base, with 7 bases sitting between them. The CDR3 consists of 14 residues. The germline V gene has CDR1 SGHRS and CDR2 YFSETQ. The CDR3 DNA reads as TGCGCCAGCAGCTTGGGTAGCGCCCAAGAGACCCAGTACTTC. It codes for CASSLGSAQETQYF.